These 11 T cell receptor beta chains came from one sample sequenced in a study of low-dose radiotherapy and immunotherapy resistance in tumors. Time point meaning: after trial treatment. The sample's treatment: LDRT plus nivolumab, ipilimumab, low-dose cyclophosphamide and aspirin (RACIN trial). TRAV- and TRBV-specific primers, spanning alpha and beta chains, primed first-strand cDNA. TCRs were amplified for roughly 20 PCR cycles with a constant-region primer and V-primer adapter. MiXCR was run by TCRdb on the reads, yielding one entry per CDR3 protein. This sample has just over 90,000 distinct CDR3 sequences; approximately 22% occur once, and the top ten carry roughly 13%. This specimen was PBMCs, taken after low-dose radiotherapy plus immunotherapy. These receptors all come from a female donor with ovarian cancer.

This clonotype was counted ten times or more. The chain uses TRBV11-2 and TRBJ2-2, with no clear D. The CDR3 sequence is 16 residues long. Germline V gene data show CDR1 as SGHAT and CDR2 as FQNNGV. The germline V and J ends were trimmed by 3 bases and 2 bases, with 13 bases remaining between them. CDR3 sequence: CASSLGRALNTGELFF. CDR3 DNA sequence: TGTGCCAGCAGCTTGGGAAGGGCCCTCAACACCGGGGAGCTGTTTTTT.

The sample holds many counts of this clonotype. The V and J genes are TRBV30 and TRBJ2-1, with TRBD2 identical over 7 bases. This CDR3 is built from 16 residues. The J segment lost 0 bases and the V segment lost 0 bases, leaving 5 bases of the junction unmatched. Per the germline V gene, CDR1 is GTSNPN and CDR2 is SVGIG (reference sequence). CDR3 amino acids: CAWSVSGFGSYNEQFF. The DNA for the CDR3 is TGTGCCTGGAGTGTTAGCGGGTTTGGCTCCTACAATGAGCAGTTCTTC.

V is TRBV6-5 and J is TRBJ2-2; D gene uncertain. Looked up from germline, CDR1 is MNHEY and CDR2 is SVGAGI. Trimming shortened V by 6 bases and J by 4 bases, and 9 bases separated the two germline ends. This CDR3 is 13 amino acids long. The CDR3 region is CASRRRGTGELFF. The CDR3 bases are TGTGCCAGCAGGAGGCGAGGCACCGGGGAGCTGTTTTTT.

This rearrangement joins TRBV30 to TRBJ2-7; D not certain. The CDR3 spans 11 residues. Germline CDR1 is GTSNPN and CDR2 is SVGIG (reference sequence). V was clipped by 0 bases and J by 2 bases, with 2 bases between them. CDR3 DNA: TGTGCCTGGAGTGTCACCTACGAGCAGTACTTC. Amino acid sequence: CAWSVTYEQYF.

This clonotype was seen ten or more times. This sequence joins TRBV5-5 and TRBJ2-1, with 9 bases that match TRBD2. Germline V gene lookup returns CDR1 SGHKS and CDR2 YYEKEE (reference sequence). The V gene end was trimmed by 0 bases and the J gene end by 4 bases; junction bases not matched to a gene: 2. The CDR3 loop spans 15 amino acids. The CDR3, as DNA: TGTGCCAGCAGCTTGGAGCGGGGGGTTTACAATGAGCAGTTCTTC. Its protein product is CASSLERGVYNEQFF.

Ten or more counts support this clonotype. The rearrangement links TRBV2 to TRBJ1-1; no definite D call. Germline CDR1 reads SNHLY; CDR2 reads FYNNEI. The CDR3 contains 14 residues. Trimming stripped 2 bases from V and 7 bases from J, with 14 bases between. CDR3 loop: CASSELRWAVEAFF. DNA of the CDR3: TGTGCCAGCAGTGAACTTCGCTGGGCAGTTGAAGCTTTCTTT. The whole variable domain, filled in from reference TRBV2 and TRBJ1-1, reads EPEVTQTPSHQVTQMGQEVILRCVPISNHLYFYWYRQILGQKVEFLVSFYNNEISEKSEIFDDQFSVERPDGSNFTLKIRSTKLEDSAMYFCASSELRWAVEAFFGQGTRLTVV.

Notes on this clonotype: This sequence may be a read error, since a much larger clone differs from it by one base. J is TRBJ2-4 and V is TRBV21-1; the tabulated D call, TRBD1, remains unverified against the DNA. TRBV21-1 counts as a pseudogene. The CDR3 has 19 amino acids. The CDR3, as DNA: TGTGCCAGCAGCAAAGTAGAAGCGGGGGGCTGTACCTCCTACAATGAGCAGTACTTC. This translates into CASSKVEAGGCTSYNEQYF.

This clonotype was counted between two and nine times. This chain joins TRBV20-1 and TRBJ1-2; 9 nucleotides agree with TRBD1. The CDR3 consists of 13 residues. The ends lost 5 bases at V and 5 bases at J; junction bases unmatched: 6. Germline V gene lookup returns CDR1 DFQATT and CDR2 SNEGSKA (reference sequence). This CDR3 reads CSAGAGTGYGYTF. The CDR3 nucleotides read TGCAGTGCTGGAGCCGGGACAGGGTATGGCTACACCTTC.

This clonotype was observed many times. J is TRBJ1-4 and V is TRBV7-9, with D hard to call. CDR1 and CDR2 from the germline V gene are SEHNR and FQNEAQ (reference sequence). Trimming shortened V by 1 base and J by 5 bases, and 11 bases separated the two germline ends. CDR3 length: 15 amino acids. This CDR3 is CASSLGRGQNEKLFF. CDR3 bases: TGTGCCAGCAGCTTAGGCCGGGGTCAAAATGAAAAACTGTTTTTT. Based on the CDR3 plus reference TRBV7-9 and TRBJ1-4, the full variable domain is DTGVSQNPRHKITKRGQNVTFRCDPISEHNRLYWYRQTLGQGPEFLTYFQNEAQLEKSRLLSDRFSAERPKGSFSTLEIQRTEQGDSAMYLCASSLGRGQNEKLFFGSGTQLSVL.

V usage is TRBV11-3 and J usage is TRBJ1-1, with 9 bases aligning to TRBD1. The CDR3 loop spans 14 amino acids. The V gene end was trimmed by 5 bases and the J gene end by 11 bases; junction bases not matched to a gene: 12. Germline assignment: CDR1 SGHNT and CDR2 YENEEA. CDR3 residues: CASSLRDRVFFAFF. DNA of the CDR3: TGTGCCAGCAGCCTCAGGGACAGGGTATTTTTCGCTTTCTTT.

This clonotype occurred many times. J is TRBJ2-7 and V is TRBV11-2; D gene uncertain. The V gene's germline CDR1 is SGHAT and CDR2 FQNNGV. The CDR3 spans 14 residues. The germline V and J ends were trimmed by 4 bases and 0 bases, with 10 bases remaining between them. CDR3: CASSSRLSSYEQYF. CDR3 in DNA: TGTGCCAGCAGCTCAAGACTGTCCTCCTACGAGCAGTACTTC.